This TCR beta chain was documented in a study of regulatory T cells in long-lasting Graves disease. Building the TCR beta libraries relied on iRepertoire HTBI primers, and CDR3 regions underwent Arm-PCR. Each CDR3 protein gets one entry after TCRdb re-called the multiplex PCR reads with MiXCR. This sample yields approximately 400,000 distinct CDR3 sequences, of which 15% are seen a single time; 20% to 25% belongs to the top ten. Indicated time point: newly diagnosed GD, antithyroid drugs for less than 3 months. The TCR library was made from RNA extracted from PBMCs. V shed 5 bases and J shed 8 bases, with 21 bases lying between them. The CDR3 extends over 15 amino acids. Germline CDR1 reads SEHNR; CDR2 reads FQNEAQ (reference sequence). This clonotype was found many times.

The rearrangement links TRBV7-9 to TRBJ2-5; D may correspond to TRBD1 or TRBD2 (5 bases each). Here the sequenced sample was peripheral blood mononuclear cells (PBMCs), taken at new diagnosis, from a patient treated with antithyroid drugs. The origin of this receptor is a female donor with Graves disease. Written as DNA, the CDR3 is TGTGCCAGCAGCCGGGACGGCTCTCCCCCGGGAACCCAGTACTTC. As protein: CASSRDGSPPGTQYF.